This TCR beta chain was identified in a study of T cell repertoires in cytomegalovirus infection. Turning to the study itself: It was the public TCR beta signatures that indicated both CMV infection and matching HLA type.

Each CDR3 protein gets one entry after TCRdb re-called the reads with MiXCR. The data contain approximately 590,000 distinct CDR3 sequences, almost 40% of them singletons. Study-level results: HLA-C-restricted TCR beta clonotypes specific for CMV led the ex vivo response.

V lost 0 bases, J lost 3 bases, and 7 bases lay in between. Germline V gives CDR1 SGHAT, CDR2 FQNNGV. The CDR3 covers 14 residues. As regards this clonotype: Its cognate antigen is unknown.

The rearrangement links TRBV11-2 to TRBJ2-3; D uncertain. This receptor was identified in a human donor in good health (CMV status not recorded). Some clones in this sample may be carry-over from other donors' samples. The sample here was cultured PBMCs, taken from culture after CMV antigen stimulation. The CDR3 bases are TGTGCCAGCAGCTTAGACCCCAGGACAGATACGCAGTATTTT. Protein sequence: CASSLDPRTDTQYF.